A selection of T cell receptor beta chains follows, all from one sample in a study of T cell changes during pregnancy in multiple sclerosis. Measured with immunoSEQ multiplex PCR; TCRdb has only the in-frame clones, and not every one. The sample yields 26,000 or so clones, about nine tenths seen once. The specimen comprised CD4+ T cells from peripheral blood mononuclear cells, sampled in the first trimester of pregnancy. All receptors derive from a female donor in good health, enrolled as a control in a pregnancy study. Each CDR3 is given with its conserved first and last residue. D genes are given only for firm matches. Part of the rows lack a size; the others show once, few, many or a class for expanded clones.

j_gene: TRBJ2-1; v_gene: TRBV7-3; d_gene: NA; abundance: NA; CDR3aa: CASSLTVAVSYNEQFF; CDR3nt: TGTGCCAGCAGCTTAACCGTAGCGGTATCCTACAATGAGCAGTTCTTC
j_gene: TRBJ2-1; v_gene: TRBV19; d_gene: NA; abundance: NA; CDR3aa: CASTVNDYNEQFF; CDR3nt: TGTGCCAGTACAGTCAACGATTACAATGAGCAGTTCTTC
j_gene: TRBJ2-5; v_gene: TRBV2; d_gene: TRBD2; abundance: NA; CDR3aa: CASSVAGGSLETQYF; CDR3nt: TGTGCCAGCAGTGTAGCGGGAGGGTCGTTAGAGACCCAGTACTTC
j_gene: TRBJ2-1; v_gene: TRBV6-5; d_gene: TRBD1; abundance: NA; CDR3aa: CASRLGQYNEQFF; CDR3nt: TGTGCCAGCAGGCTGGGACAGTACAATGAGCAGTTCTTC
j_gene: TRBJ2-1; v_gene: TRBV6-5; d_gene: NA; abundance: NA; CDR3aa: CASRPDLRSEQFF; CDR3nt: TGTGCCAGCAGACCCGACCTTCGGAGTGAGCAGTTCTTC
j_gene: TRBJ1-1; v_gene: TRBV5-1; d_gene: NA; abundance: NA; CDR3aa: CASSTGWNTEAFF; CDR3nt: TGCGCCAGCAGCACAGGGTGGAACACTGAAGCTTTCTTT
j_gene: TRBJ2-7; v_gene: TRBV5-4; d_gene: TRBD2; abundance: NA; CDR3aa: CASSLGTSGRNEQYF; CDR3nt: TGTGCCAGCAGCTTGGGCACTAGCGGGAGGAACGAGCAGTACTTC
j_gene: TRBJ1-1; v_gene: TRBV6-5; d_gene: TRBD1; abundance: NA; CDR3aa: CASSLTGVRTEAFF; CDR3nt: TGTGCCAGCAGTCTTACAGGGGTCAGGACTGAAGCTTTCTTT
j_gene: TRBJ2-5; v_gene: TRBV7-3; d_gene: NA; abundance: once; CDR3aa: CASSLTRGPRETQYF; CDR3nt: TGTGCCAGCAGCTTAACGAGAGGGCCCAGAGAGACCCAGTACTTC
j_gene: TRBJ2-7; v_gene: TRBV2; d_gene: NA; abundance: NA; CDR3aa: CASFLSVGIDEQYF; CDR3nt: TGTGCCAGCTTCCTTAGCGTGGGGATCGACGAGCAGTACTTC
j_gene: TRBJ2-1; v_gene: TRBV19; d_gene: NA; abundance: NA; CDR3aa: CASSIRGAGEQFF; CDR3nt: TGTGCCAGTAGTATCCGGGGGGCAGGGGAGCAGTTCTTC
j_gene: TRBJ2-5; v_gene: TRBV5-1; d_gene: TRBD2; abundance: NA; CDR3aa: CASSLVGGGSGETQYF; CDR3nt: TGCGCCAGCAGCTTGGTAGGCGGGGGGTCGGGAGAGACCCAGTACTTC
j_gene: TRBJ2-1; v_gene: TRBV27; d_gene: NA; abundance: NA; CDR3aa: CASSFAAGLGYEQFF; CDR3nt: TGTGCCAGCAGTTTTGCGGCAGGGCTAGGGTATGAGCAGTTCTTC
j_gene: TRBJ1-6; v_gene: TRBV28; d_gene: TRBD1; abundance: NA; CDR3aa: CASSFGDRDNSPLHF; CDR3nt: TGTGCCAGCAGTTTCGGGGACAGGGATAATTCACCCCTCCACTTT
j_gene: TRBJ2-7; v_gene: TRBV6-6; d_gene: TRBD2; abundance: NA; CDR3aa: CASRTSGSSYEQYF; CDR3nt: TGTGCCAGCAGAACTAGCGGGAGCTCCTACGAGCAGTACTTC
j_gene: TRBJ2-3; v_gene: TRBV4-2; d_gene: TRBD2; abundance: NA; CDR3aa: CASSHSSAGGTDTQYF; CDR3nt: TGTGCCAGCAGCCATTCATCGGCGGGGGGAACAGATACGCAGTATTTT
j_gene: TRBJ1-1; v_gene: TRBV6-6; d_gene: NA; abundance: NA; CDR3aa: CASTRNRLNTEAFF; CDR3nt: TGTGCCAGCACCCGGAACAGGCTGAACACTGAAGCTTTCTTT
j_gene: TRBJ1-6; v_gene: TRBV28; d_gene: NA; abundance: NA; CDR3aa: CASRPEFNSYNSPLHF; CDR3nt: TGTGCCAGCAGGCCGGAGTTTAACTCCTATAATTCACCCCTCCACTTT
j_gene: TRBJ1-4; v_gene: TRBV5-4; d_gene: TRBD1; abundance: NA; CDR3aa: CASSLGGAFEKLFF; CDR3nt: TGTGCCAGCAGCTTAGGGGGCGCTTTTGAAAAACTGTTTTTT
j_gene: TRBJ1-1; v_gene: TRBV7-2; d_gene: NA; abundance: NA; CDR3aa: CASSLAPPRELVAGRNTEAFF; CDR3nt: TGTGCCAGCAGCTTAGCTCCACCCCGGGAGTTGGTCGCAGGAAGAAATACTGAAGCTTTCTTT
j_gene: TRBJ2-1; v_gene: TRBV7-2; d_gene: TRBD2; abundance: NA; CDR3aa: CASSYSGSSYNEQFF; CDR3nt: TGTGCCAGCAGCTATAGCGGGAGCTCCTACAATGAGCAGTTCTTC
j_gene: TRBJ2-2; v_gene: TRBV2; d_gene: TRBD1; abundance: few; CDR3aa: CASETGFTGELFF; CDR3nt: TGTGCCAGTGAGACAGGGTTCACCGGGGAGCTGTTTTTT
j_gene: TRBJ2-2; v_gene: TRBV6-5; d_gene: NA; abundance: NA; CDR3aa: CASSDDSGELFF; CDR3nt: TGTGCCAGCAGCGATGACTCCGGGGAGCTGTTTTTT
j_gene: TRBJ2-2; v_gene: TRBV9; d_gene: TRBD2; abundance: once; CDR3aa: CASSQTSGTPGELFF; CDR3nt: TGTGCCAGCAGCCAGACTAGCGGGACTCCCGGGGAGCTGTTTTTT
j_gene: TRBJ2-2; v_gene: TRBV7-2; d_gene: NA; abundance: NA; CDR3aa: CASSPIPSAGELFF; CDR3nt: TGTGCCAGCAGCCCAATACCTAGCGCCGGGGAGCTGTTTTTT
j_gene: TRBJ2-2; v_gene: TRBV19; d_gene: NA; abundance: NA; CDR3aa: CASSIFAGFDTGELFF; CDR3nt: TGTGCCAGTAGTATATTTGCAGGGTTTGACACCGGGGAGCTGTTTTTT
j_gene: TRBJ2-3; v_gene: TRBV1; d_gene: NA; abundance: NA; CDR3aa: CTSSQCRRDTQYF; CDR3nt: TGCACCAGCAGCCAGTGCCGGCGGGATACGCAGTATTTT
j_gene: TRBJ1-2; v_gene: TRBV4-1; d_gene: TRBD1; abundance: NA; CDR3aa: CASSQEGRDSYGYTF; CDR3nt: TGCGCCAGCAGCCAAGAGGGTAGGGACAGCTATGGCTACACCTTC
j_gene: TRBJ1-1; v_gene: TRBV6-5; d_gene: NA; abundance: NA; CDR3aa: CASSYSAVPNTEAFF; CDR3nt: TGTGCCAGCAGTTACTCAGCCGTTCCGAACACTGAAGCTTTCTTT
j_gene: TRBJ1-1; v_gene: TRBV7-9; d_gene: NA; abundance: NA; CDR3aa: CASSLGRGNTEAFF; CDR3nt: TGTGCCAGCAGCTTAGGTAGGGGGAACACTGAAGCTTTCTTT
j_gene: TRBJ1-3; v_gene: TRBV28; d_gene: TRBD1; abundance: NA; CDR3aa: CASSSTGHGENTIYF; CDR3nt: TGTGCCAGCAGTTCGACAGGGCATGGGGAAAACACCATATATTTT
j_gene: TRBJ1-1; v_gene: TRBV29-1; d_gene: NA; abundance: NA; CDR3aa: CSVEDRRGNTEAFF; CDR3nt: TGCAGCGTTGAAGATCGGAGAGGGAACACTGAAGCTTTCTTT
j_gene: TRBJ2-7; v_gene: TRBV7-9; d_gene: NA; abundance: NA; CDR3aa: CASSQGGGQIYEQYF; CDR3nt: TGTGCCAGCAGCCAGGGGGGTGGACAAATCTACGAGCAGTACTTC
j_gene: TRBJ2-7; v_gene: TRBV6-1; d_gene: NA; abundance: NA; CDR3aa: CASGRDVYEQYF; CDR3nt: TGTGCCAGCGGCAGGGATGTCTACGAGCAGTACTTC
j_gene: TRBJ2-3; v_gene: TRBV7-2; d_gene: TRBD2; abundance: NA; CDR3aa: CASSLGLAGADTQYF; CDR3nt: TGTGCCAGCAGCCTGGGACTAGCGGGGGCAGATACGCAGTATTTT
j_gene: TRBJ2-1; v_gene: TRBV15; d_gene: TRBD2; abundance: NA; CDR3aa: CATSRVGRGGNEQFF; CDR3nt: TGTGCCACCAGCAGAGTCGGGCGGGGGGGCAATGAGCAGTTCTTC
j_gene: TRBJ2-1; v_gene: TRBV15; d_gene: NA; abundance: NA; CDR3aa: CATSRDIGLPSSYNEQFF; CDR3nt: TGTGCCACCAGCAGAGATATTGGTCTTCCGAGCTCCTACAATGAGCAGTTCTTC
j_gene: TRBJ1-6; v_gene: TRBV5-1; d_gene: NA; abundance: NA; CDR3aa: CASSPGSSYNSPLHF; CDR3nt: TGCGCCAGCAGCCCGGGTAGCTCCTATAATTCACCCCTCCACTTT
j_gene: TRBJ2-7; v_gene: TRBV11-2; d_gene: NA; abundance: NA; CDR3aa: CASSAQTSSYEQYF; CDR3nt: TGTGCCAGCAGCGCCCAGACAAGCTCCTACGAGCAGTACTTC
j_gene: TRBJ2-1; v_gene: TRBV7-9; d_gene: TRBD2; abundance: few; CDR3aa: CASSVGLAGVRQFF; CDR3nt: TGTGCCAGCAGCGTGGGACTAGCGGGAGTTCGGCAGTTCTTC
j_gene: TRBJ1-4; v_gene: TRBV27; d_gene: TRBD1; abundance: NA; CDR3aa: CASSVLGQGDEKLFF; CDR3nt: TGTGCCAGCAGTGTTCTAGGGCAGGGGGATGAAAAACTGTTTTTT